The following is a T cell receptor (beta chain) sequence with its context. This sample is part of a study of blood T cell repertoires in COVID-19. Looking at the study overall: COVID-19 samples from acute and convalescent phases originated in the United States, Italy and Spain.

The CDR3 sequence is 18 residues long. Study processing details: Amplification from reference gene primers served as the basis for estimated nucleated cell counts. Measured with immunoSEQ multiplex PCR; TCRdb has only the in-frame clones, and not every one. V, J and clone size are those of that table, while D and trimming were read from the DNA. This table holds over 80,000 clones, 86% found once. This TCR came from a man between 45 and 60 years old with acute or convalescent COVID-19. The sequenced material came from peripheral blood. The genes are TRBV12-2 and TRBJ2-2; no DNA check was done on the table's D call, TRBD2. TRBV12-2 counts as a pseudogene. Here the CDR3 DNA reads TGTGCAAGTCGCTTCAGACCGGGACTAGCGGGACAGACCGGGGAGCTGTTTTTT. Amino acid sequence: CASRFRPGLAGQTGELFF.